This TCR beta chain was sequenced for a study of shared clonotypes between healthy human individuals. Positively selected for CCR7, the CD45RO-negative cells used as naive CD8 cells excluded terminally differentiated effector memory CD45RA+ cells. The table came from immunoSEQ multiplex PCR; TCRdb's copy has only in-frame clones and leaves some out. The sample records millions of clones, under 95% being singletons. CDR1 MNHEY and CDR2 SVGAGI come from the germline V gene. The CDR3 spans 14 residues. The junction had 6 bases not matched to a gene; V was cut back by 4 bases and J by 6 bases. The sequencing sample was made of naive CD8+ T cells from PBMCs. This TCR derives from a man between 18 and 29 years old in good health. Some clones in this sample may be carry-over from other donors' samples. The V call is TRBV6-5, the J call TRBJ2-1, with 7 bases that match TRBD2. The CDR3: CASSFISGPNEQFF. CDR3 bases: TGTGCCAGCAGTTTCATTAGCGGGCCCAATGAGCAGTTCTTC.